This passage covers 18 T cell receptor beta chains from one sample sequenced in a study of blood T cell repertoires in COVID-19. Here immunoSEQ multiplex PCR was the method, and the copy in TCRdb shows in-frame clones only, minus some. The repertoire includes about 280,000 clones, under 90% of them detected once, and roughly 0.92% sits in the top ten. The sequenced sample consisted of peripheral blood. Receptors originate from a woman aged 40 to 49 who had recovered from COVID-19.

The V call is TRBV24-1, the J call TRBJ1-1; D perhaps matches TRBD1 (6 bases). V was trimmed by 3 bases and J by 5 bases, leaving 9 bases between them. The germline V gene encodes CDR1 KGHDR and CDR2 SFDVKD. CDR3 size: 13 residues. CDR3 DNA: TGTGCCACCAGTGATGAGAGGGGGACTGAAGCTTTCTTT. It specifies CATSDERGTEAFF.

The chain couples TRBV19 to TRBJ1-2; 10 nucleotides line up with TRBD1. The V gene end was trimmed by 7 bases and the J gene end by 2 bases; junction bases not matched to a gene: 7. The CDR3 spans 15 residues. Germline assignment: CDR1 LNHDA and CDR2 SQIVND (reference sequence). The CDR3 reads CASTATGGRNYGYTF. CDR3 sequence (DNA): TGTGCCAGTACCGCGACAGGGGGCAGAAACTATGGCTACACCTTC.

This clone was observed a handful of times. V usage is TRBV27 and J usage is TRBJ2-2; weak D call: TRBD2 (6 bases). CDR3 size: 14 residues. V gave up 3 bases and J gave up 5 bases, with 10 bases separating them. The V gene's germline CDR1 is MNHEY and CDR2 SMNVEV (reference sequence). This CDR3 reads CASSLYGRTGELFF. DNA for the CDR3: TGTGCCAGCAGTTTGTACGGGAGAACCGGGGAGCTGTTTTTT.

This rearrangement joins TRBV6-2 or TRBV6-3 to TRBJ1-1; TRBD1 matches 7 bases. The germline gives CDR1 MNHEY, CDR2 SVGEGT. J gave up 1 base and V 3 bases, and 5 bases lay outside the gene matches. The CDR3 is made up of 15 amino acids. The CDR3 protein is CASSYMGQPNTEAFF. The CDR3 bases are TGTGCCAGCAGTTATATGGGACAGCCGAACACTGAAGCTTTCTTT.

The chain recombines TRBV11-2 with TRBJ2-5; D perhaps matches TRBD2 (5 bases). Germline lookup yields CDR1 SGHAT and CDR2 FQNNGV. Trimming removed 2 bases from V and 1 base from J, with 8 bases in between. The CDR3 loop spans 14 amino acids. CDR3 region: CASSLSGTQETQYF. As DNA, the CDR3 is TGTGCCAGCAGCTTAAGCGGAACCCAAGAGACCCAGTACTTC.

V usage is TRBV6-1 and J usage is TRBJ1-5, with 8 bases that match TRBD1. This CDR3 has 16 amino acids. CDR1 is MNHNS, CDR2 SASEGT, per germline. Losses at the gene ends were 4 bases for V and 4 bases for J; bases not matched to a gene: 9. CDR3 residues: CASSGRTGSGNQPQHF. In nucleotides, the CDR3 is TGTGCCAGCAGTGGTCGGACAGGGTCGGGGAATCAGCCCCAGCATTTT.

This clone was observed once. This chain joins TRBV7-3 and TRBJ2-1, with TRBD2 as a possible D gene (6 bases). Trimming stripped 5 bases from V and 4 bases from J, with 15 bases between. From germline, CDR1 is SGHTA and CDR2 FQGTGA. There are 15 residues in the CDR3. The CDR3 coding sequence is TGTGCCAGCAGCCTCACCCAAGGAGGGTACAATGAGCAGTTCTTC. Protein sequence: CASSLTQGGYNEQFF.

The chain has TRBV5-1 and TRBJ2-5; TRBD2 agrees at 9 bases. V lost 7 bases, J lost 1 base, and 11 bases stayed unmatched. Germline V gene data show CDR1 as SGHRS and CDR2 as YFSETQ. CDR3 length: 16 amino acids. The chain's CDR3 is CASARGASGTQETQYF. The CDR3 nucleotides are TGCGCCAGCGCTCGGGGGGCTAGCGGGACCCAAGAGACCCAGTACTTC.

The chain couples TRBV24-1 to TRBJ2-5, with 11 bases identical to TRBD1. This CDR3 comprises 14 residues. The germline gives CDR1 KGHDR, CDR2 SFDVKD. Losses at the gene ends were 10 bases for V and 5 bases for J; bases not matched to a gene: 8. CDR3 loop: CATAGQGARETQYF. The CDR3 nucleotides are TGTGCCACTGCTGGACAGGGGGCGCGTGAGACCCAGTACTTC.

This clone was counted once. The chain joins TRBV6-5 to TRBJ1-5, with D perhaps TRBD1 (6 bases). Germline CDR1 is MNHEY and CDR2 is SVGAGI. This CDR3 has 14 amino acids. The V and J ends lost 4 bases and 0 bases respectively, with 7 bases between them. CDR3 DNA: TGTGCCAGCAGTTGGACAGATAGCAATCAGCCCCAGCATTTT. Translated, it gives CASSWTDSNQPQHF.

The chain couples TRBV27 to TRBJ2-4; 7 bases agree with TRBD2. The ends lost 5 bases at V and 2 bases at J; junction bases unmatched: 18. CDR3 length: 19 amino acids. Germline CDR1 is MNHEY and CDR2 is SMNVEV (reference sequence). CDR3 residues: CASSPTILQRGESKNIQYF. CDR3 bases: TGTGCCAGCAGTCCAACCATTCTTCAGCGGGGCGAGTCCAAAAACATTCAGTACTTC.

The chain is built from TRBV27 and TRBJ2-5; 11 positions match TRBD2. The trim removed 6 bases at V and 3 bases at J, leaving 6 bases unmatched. This CDR3 spans 15 amino acids. In germline, CDR1 is MNHEY, CDR2 SMNVEV (reference sequence). The CDR3 nucleotides read TGTGCCAGCAGCGCGGGACTAGCGGTTGAAGAGACCCAGTACTTC. Amino acid sequence: CASSAGLAVEETQYF.

The rearrangement joins TRBV20-1 to TRBJ2-1, with D tentatively TRBD1 (6 bases). Germline assignment: CDR1 DFQATT and CDR2 SNEGSKA (reference sequence). The CDR3 runs to 15 residues. The V end lost 6 bases, the J end lost 3 bases, and 18 bases lay between the germline ends. The CDR3 loop is CSASRPGQRYNEQFF. Here the CDR3 DNA reads TGCAGTGCCAGTAGACCGGGACAACGCTACAATGAGCAGTTCTTC.

The table lists this clone with a few counts. The chain is built from TRBV5-6 and TRBJ2-7; TRBD2 matches 7 bases. Germline CDR1 SGHDT, CDR2 YYEEEE. V gave up 4 bases and J gave up 4 bases; unmatched junction bases: 11. This CDR3 spans 15 amino acids. CDR3 sequence (DNA): TGTGCCAGCAGCCCTGCTAGCGGAGCAAGTTACGAGCAGTACTTC. Residues: CASSPASGASYEQYF. Supplemented by reference TRBV5-6 and TRBJ2-7, the full variable domain reads DAGVTQSPTHLIKTRGQQVTLRCSPKSGHDTVSWYQQALGQGPQFIFQYYEEEERQRGNFPDRFSGHQFPNYSSELNVNALLLGDSALYLCASSPASGASYEQYFGPGTRLTVT.

J is TRBJ2-7 and V is TRBV6-5; D is unclear. The germline V gene encodes CDR1 MNHEY and CDR2 SVGAGI. V shed 5 bases and J shed 1 base, with 3 bases lying between them. The CDR3 runs to 11 residues. CDR3 bases: TGTGCCAGCAGTCGGTCCTACGAGCAGTACTTC. Protein product: CASSRSYEQYF.

This rearrangement joins TRBV5-8 to TRBJ1-5; tentative D call: TRBD1 (5 bases). Germline V gene sequence: CDR1 SGHTS, CDR2 YDEGEE. V was pared by 2 bases and J by 1 base, with 7 bases between. The CDR3 extends over 14 amino acids. The chain's CDR3 is CASSLQASNQPQHF. The CDR3 DNA follows: TGTGCCAGCAGCTTACAGGCCAGCAATCAGCCCCAGCATTTT.

The chain joins TRBV24-1 to TRBJ2-3, with 9 bases fitting TRBD1. V lost 0 bases and J lost 5; bases outside the gene matches: 2. Germline V gene data show CDR1 as KGHDR and CDR2 as SFDVKD. There are 15 residues in the CDR3. CDR3 region: CATSDLGTGKDTQYF. The DNA for the CDR3 is TGTGCCACCAGTGATTTGGGGACAGGGAAAGATACGCAGTATTTT.

J is TRBJ2-2 and V is TRBV15, with D tentatively TRBD2 (6 bases). CDR3 size: 18 residues. V was cut by 0 bases and J by 4 bases, with 18 bases left in between. In germline, CDR1 is LNHNV, CDR2 YYDKDF (reference sequence). CDR3 DNA: TGTGCCACCAGCAGAGATTCACCAACCCAGGGAGGCACCGGGGAGCTGTTTTTT. It specifies CATSRDSPTQGGTGELFF.